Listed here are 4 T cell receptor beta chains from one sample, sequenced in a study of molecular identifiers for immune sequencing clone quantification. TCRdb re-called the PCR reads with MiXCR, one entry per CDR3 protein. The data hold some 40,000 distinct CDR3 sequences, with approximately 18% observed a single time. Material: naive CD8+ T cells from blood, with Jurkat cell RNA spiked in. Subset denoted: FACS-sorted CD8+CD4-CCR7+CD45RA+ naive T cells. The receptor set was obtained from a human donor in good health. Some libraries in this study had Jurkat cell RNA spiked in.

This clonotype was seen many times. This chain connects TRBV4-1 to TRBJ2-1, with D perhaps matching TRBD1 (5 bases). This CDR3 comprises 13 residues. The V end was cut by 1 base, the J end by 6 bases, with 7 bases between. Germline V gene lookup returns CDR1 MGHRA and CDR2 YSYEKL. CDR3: CASSQVGANEQFF. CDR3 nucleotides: TGCGCCAGCAGCCAAGTTGGGGCCAATGAGCAGTTCTTC.

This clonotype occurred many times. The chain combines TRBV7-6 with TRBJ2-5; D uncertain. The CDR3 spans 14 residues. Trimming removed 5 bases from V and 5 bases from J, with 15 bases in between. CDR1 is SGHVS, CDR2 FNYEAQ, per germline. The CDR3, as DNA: TGTGCCAGCAGCCCCCGACCACGCGAGGAGACCCAGTACTTC. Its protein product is CASSPRPREETQYF.

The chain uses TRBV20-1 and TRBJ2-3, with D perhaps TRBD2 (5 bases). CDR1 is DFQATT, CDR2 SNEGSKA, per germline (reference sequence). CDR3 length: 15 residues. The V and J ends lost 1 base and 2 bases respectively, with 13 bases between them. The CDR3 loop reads CSARVLRGTTDTQYF. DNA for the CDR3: TGCAGTGCTAGAGTCCTCCGGGGAACCACAGATACGCAGTATTTT.

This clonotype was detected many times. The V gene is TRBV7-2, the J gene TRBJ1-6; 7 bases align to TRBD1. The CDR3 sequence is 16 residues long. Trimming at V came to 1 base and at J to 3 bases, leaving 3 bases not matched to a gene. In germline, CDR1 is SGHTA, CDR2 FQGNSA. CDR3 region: CASSLEGAGYNSPLHF. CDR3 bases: TGTGCCAGCAGCTTAGAGGGGGCCGGCTATAATTCACCCCTCCACTTT.